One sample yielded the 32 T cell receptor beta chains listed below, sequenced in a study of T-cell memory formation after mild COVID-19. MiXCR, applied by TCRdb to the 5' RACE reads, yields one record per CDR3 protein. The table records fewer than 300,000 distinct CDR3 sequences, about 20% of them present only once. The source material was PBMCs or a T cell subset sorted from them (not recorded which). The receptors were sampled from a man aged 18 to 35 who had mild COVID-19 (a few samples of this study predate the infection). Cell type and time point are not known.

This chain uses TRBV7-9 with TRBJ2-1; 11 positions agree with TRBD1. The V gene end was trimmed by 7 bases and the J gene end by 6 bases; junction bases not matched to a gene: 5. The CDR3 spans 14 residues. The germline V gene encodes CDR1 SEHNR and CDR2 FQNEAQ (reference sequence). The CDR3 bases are TGTGCCAGCAATGGGGACAGGGGGATCAATGAGCAGTTCTTC. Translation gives CASNGDRGINEQFF.

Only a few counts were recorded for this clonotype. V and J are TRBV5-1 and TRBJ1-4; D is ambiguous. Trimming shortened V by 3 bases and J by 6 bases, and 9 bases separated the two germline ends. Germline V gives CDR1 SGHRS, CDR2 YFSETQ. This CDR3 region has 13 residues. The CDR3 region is CASSSNVDEKLFF. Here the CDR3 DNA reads TGCGCCAGCAGCTCGAACGTTGATGAAAAACTGTTTTTT. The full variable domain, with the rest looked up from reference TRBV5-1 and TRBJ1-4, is KAGVTQTPRYLIKTRGQQVTLSCSPISGHRSVSWYQQTPGQGLQFLFEYFSETQRNKGNFPGRFSGRQFSNSRSEMNVSTLELGDSALYLCASSSNVDEKLFFGSGTQLSVL.

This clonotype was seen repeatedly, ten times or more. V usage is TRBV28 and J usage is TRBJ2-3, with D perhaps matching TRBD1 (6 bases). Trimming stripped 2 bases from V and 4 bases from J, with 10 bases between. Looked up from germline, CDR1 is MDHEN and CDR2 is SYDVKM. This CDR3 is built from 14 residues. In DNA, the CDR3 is TGTGCCAGCAGTTTACGAGGGGGACCAGATACGCAGTATTTT. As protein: CASSLRGGPDTQYF. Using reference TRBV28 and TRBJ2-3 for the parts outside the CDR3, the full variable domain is DVKVTQSSRYLVKRTGEKVFLECVQDMDHENMFWYRQDPGLGLRLIYFSYDVKMKEKGDIPEGYSVSREKKERFSLILESASTNQTSMYLCASSLRGGPDTQYFGPGTRLTVL.

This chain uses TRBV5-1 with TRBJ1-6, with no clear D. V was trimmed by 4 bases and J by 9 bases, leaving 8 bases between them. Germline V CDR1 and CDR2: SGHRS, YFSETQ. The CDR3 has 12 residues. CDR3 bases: TGCGCCAGCAGCCTACCCAGTTCACCCCTCCACTTT. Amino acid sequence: CASSLPSSPLHF.

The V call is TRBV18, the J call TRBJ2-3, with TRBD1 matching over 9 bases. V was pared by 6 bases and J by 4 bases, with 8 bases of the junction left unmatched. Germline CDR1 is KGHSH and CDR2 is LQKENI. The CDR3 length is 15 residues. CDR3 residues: CASSQGQGGADTQYF. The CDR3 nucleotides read TGTGCCAGCTCTCAGGGACAGGGTGGTGCAGATACGCAGTATTTT. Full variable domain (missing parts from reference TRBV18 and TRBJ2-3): NAGVMQNPRHLVRRRGQEARLRCSPMKGHSHVYWYRQLPEEGLKFMVYLQKENIIDESGMPKERFSAEFPKEGPSILRIQQVVRGDSAAYFCASSQGQGGADTQYFGPGTRLTVL.

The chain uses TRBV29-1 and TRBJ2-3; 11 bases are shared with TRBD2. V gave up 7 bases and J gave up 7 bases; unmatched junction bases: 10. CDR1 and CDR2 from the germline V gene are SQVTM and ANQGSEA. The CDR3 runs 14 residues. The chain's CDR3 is CSDRSGGAPYTQYF. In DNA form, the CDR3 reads TGCAGCGACCGTAGCGGGGGGGCCCCCTATACGCAGTATTTT.

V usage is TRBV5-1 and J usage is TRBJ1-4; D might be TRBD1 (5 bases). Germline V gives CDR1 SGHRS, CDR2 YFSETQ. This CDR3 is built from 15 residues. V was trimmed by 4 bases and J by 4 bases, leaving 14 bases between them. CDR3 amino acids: CASSDRGWNNEKLFF. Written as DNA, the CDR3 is TGCGCCAGCAGCGATAGGGGTTGGAATAATGAAAAACTGTTTTTT.

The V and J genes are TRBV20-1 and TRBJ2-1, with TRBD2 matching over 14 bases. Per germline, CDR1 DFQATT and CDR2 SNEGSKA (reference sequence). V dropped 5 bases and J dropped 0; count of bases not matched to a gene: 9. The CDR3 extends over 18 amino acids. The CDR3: CSAPPGLAGESSYNEQFF. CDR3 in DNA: TGCAGTGCTCCTCCGGGACTAGCGGGGGAGAGCTCCTACAATGAGCAGTTCTTC.

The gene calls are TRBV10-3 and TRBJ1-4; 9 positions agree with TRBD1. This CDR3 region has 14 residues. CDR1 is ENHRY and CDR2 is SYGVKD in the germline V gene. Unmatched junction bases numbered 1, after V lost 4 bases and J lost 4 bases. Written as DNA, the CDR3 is TGTGCCATCAGTGGGACAGGGGATAATGAAAAACTGTTTTTT. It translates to CAISGTGDNEKLFF.

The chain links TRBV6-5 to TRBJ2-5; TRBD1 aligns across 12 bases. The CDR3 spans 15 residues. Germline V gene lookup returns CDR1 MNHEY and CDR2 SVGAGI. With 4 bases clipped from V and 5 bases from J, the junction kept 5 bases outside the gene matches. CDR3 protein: CASSLGQGAGETQYF. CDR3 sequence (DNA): TGTGCCAGCAGTTTGGGACAGGGGGCTGGGGAGACCCAGTACTTC.

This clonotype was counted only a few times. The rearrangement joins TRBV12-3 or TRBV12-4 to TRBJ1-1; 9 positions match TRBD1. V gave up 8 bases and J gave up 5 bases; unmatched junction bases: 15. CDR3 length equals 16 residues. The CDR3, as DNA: TGTGCCAGCCTTTGGACCGGGACAGGGATATGGACTGAAGCTTTCTTT. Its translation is CASLWTGTGIWTEAFF.

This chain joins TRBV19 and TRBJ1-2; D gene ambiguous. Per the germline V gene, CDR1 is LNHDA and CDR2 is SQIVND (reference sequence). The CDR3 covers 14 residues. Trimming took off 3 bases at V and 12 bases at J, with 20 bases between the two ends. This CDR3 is CASSITEKGERNTF. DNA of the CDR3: TGTGCCAGTAGTATCACAGAAAAGGGAGAGAGAAACACCTTC.

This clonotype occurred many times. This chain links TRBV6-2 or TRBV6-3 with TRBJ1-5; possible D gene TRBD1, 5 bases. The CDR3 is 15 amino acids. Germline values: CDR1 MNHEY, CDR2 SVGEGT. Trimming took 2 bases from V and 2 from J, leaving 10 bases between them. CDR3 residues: CASSYGGGGNQPQHF. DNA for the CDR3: TGTGCCAGCAGTTACGGGGGGGGAGGCAATCAGCCCCAGCATTTT.

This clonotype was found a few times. This CDR3 reads CASSSYTTGNYGYTF. The CDR3, as DNA: TGTGCCAGCAGTTCCTATACGACTGGTAACTATGGCTACACCTTC. This chain connects TRBV28 to TRBJ1-2; D is unresolved. Trimming left V 4 bases short and J 1 base short, with 13 bases between. Germline V gene lookup returns CDR1 MDHEN and CDR2 SYDVKM. The CDR3 totals 15 residues.

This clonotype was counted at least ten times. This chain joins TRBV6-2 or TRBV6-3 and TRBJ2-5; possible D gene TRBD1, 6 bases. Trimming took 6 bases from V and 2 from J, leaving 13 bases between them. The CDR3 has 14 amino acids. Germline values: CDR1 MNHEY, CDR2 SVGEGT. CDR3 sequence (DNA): TGTGCCAGCAGGACCCGGACAGTACAAGAGACCCAGTACTTC. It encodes CASRTRTVQETQYF.

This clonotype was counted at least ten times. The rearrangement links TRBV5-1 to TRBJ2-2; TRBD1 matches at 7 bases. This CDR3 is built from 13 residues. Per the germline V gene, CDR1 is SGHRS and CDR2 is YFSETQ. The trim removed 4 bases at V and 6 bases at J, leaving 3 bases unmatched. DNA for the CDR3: TGCGCCAGCAGCCCCGACAGGGCCGGGGAGCTGTTTTTT. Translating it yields CASSPDRAGELFF.

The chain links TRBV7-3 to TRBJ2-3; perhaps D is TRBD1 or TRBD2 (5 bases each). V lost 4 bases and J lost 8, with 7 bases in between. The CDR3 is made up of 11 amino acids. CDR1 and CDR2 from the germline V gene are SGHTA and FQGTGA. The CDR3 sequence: CASSSGGTQYF. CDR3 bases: TGTGCCAGCAGCTCTGGGGGTACGCAGTATTTT. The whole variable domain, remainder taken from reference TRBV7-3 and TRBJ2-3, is GAGVSQTPSNKVTEKGKYVELRCDPISGHTALYWYRQSLGQGPEFLIYFQGTGAADDSGLPNDRFFAVRPEGSVSTLKIQRTERGDSAVYLCASSSGGTQYFGPGTRLTVL.

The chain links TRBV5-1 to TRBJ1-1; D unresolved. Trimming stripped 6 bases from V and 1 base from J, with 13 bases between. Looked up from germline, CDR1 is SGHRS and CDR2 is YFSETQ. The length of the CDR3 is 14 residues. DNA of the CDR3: TGCGCCAGCAAGATGGGTTTGGCGAACACTGAAGCTTTCTTT. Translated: CASKMGLANTEAFF.

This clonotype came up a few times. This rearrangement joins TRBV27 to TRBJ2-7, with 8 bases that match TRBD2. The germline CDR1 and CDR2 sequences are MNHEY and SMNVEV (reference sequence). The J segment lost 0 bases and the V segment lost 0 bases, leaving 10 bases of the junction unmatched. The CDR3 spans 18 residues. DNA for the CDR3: TGTGCCAGCAGTTTATCAAATAACCCGGGGGGGCTCTCCTACGAGCAGTACTTC. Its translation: CASSLSNNPGGLSYEQYF.

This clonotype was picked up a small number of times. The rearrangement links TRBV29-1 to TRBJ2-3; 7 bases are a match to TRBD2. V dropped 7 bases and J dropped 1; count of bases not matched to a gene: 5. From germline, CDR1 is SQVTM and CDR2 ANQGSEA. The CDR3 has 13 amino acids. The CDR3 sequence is CSALGGGTDTQYF. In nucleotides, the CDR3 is TGCAGCGCCCTGGGGGGGGGCACAGATACGCAGTATTTT.

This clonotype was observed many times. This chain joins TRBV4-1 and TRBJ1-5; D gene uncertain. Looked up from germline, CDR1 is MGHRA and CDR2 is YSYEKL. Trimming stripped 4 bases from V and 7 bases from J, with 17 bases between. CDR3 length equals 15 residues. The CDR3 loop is CASSPDDMGWQPQHF. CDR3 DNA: TGCGCCAGCAGCCCAGATGACATGGGTTGGCAGCCCCAGCATTTT.

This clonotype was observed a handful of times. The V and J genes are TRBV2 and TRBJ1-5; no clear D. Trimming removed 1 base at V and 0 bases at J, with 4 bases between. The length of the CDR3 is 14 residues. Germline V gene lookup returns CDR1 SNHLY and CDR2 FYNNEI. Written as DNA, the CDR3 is TGTGCCAGCAGTGAAGGTCTTAGCAATCAGCCCCAGCATTTT. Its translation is CASSEGLSNQPQHF.

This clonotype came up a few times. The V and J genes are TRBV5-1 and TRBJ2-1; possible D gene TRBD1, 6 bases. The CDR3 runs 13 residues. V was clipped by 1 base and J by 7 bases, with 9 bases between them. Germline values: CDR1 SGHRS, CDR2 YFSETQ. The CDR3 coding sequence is TGCGCCAGCAGCTTGTCACAGGGAAATGAGCAGTTCTTC. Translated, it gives CASSLSQGNEQFF.

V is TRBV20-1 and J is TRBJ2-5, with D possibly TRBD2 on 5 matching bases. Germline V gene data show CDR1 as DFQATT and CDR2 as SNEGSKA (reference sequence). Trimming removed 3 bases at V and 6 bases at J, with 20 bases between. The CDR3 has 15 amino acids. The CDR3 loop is CSASGGLTHGKTQYF. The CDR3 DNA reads TGCAGTGCTAGTGGCGGGCTCACCCATGGAAAGACCCAGTACTTC.

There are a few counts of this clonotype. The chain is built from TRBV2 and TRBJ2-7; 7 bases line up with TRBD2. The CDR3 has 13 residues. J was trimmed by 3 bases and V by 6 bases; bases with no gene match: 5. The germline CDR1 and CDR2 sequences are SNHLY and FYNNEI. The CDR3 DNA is TGTGCCAGCAGGGCCGGGGGGTTCTACGAGCAGTACTTC. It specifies CASRAGGFYEQYF.

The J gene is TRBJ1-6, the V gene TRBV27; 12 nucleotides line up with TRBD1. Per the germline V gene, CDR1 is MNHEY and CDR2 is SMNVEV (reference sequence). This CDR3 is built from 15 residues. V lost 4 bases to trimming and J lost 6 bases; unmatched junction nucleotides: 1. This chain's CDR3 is CASSWDRGRNSPLHF. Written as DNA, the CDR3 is TGTGCCAGCAGTTGGGACAGGGGGCGTAATTCACCCCTCCACTTT.

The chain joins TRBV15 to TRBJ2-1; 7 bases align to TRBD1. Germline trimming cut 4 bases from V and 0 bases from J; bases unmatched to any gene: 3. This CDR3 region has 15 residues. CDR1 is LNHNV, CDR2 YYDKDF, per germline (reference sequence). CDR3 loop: CATSKGTVSYNEQFF. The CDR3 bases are TGTGCCACCAGCAAAGGGACAGTCTCCTACAATGAGCAGTTCTTC.

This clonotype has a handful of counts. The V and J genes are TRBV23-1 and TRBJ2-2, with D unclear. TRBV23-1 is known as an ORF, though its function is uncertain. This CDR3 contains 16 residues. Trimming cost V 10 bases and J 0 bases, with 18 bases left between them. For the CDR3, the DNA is TGCGCCACCAAGTCAAAGACAAACACGAACACCGGGGAGCTGTTTTTT. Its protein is CATKSKTNTNTGELFF.

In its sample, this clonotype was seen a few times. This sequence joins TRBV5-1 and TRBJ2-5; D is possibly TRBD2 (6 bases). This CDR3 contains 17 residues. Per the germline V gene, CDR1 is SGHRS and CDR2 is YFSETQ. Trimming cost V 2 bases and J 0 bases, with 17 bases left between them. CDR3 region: CASSFFTEGTYQETQYF. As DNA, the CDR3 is TGCGCCAGCAGCTTCTTTACGGAGGGAACGTACCAAGAGACCCAGTACTTC.

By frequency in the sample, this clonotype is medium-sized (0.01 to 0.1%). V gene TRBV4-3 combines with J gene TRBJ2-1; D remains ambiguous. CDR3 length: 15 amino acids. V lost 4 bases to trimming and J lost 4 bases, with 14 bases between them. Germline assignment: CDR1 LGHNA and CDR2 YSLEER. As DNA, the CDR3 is TGCGCCAGCAGCCGCAGTCCCAACTCTTACAATGAGCAGTTCTTC. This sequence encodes CASSRSPNSYNEQFF.

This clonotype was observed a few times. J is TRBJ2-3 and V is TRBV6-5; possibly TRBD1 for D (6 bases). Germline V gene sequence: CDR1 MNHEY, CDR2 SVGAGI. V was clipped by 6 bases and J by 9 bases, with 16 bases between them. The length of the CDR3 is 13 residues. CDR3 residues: CASSRSTQGTQYF. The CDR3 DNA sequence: TGTGCCAGCAGCCGATCCACTCAGGGGACGCAGTATTTT.

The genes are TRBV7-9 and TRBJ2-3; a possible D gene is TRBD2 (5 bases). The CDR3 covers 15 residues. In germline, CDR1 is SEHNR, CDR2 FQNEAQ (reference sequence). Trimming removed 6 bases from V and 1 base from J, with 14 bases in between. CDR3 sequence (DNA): TGTGCCAGCAGGGGAGCGCCGATGCGCACAGATACGCAGTATTTT. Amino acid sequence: CASRGAPMRTDTQYF.